Listed below are T cell receptor beta chains from one sample, sequenced in a study of cytomegalovirus exposure and HLA in healthy donors. The data were produced by immunoSEQ multiplex PCR, yet TCRdb's version contains in-frame clones alone and is incomplete. The sample has 260,000 or so clones, 90% seen once; the top ten hold 3.1%. The specimen was PBMCs. The receptor set was obtained from a woman aged 25 to 39 in good health and CMV-seronegative. CDR3s include the opening cysteine and the closing phenylalanine or tryptophan. The order of the fields is clone size, V gene, J gene, D gene, CDR3 protein, CDR3 DNA. The D gene is left open where the match is weak. The size field is filled for only some rows; it gives once, few, many or a size class.

>.|TRBV7-3|TRBJ2-1|TRBD2
CASSLLAGGNEQFF
TGTGCCAGCAGCCTTCTAGCGGGAGGGAATGAGCAGTTCTTC
>.|TRBV29-1|TRBJ1-5|.
CSVQPGGRNQPQHF
TGCAGCGTTCAACCGGGGGGGAGGAATCAGCCCCAGCATTTT
>.|TRBV6-1|TRBJ1-2|.
CASSENVDYGYTF
TGTGCCAGCAGTGAAAATGTGGACTATGGCTACACCTTC
>.|TRBV5-1|TRBJ2-3|.
CASSSGGSTSTDTQYF
TGCGCCAGCAGCTCTGGGGGCTCTACTAGCACAGATACGCAGTATTTT
>.|TRBV13|TRBJ1-5|.
CASSLGQNQPQHF
TGTGCCAGCAGCCTTGGACAGAATCAGCCCCAGCATTTT
>.|TRBV5-1|TRBJ2-1|.
CASGSDVEGEGGNEQFF
TGCGCCAGTGGGTCTGATGTAGAGGGAGAGGGAGGCAATGAGCAGTTCTTC
>.|TRBV29-1|TRBJ1-2|TRBD1
CSVRDRGQYFDGYTF
TGCAGCGTCCGGGACAGGGGGCAATATTTCGATGGCTACACCTTC
>.|TRBV9|TRBJ1-2|.
CASRGLKGDGYGYTF
TGTGCCAGCCGGGGCCTAAAGGGGGATGGCTATGGCTACACCTTC
>.|TRBV6-5|TRBJ1-5|TRBD1
CASRTDRGSNQPQHF
TGTGCCAGCAGGACTGACAGGGGTTCAAATCAGCCCCAGCATTTT
>.|TRBV13|TRBJ1-2|TRBD1
CASSSPGTVHGYTF
TGTGCCAGCAGCTCTCCCGGGACAGTGCATGGCTACACCTTC
>.|TRBV7-2|TRBJ2-1|.
CASSLALGAPTGYNEQFF
TGTGCCAGCAGCTTAGCGCTGGGGGCCCCGACGGGGTACAATGAGCAGTTCTTC
>.|TRBV10-3|TRBJ2-7|.
CAISAQGLYEQYF
TGTGCCATCAGTGCACAGGGCTTGTACGAGCAGTACTTC
>.|TRBV11-2|TRBJ2-3|.
CASSLDRGWGSNTQYF
TGTGCCAGCAGCTTAGACAGGGGTTGGGGTTCGAATACGCAGTATTTT
>.|TRBV6-5|TRBJ2-1|.
CASSPSTRIGGEQFF
TGTGCCAGCAGCCCTTCGACTCGGATCGGGGGTGAGCAGTTCTTC
>.|TRBV7-8|TRBJ2-7|.
CASSLRGPKISYEQYF
TGTGCCAGCAGCTTAAGGGGACCTAAAATCTCCTACGAGCAGTACTTC
>.|TRBV4-3|TRBJ2-7|.
CASSQELSLYEQYF
TGCGCCAGCAGCCAAGAACTCAGCCTCTACGAGCAGTACTTC
>.|TRBV9|TRBJ2-1|TRBD2
CASSVVEGGLAYNEQFF
TGTGCCAGCAGCGTAGTTGAAGGGGGACTAGCATACAATGAGCAGTTCTTC
>few|TRBV7-9|TRBJ2-7|TRBD1
CASSSRQGSNEQYF
TGTGCCAGCAGCTCCCGACAGGGCTCCAACGAGCAGTACTTC
>.|TRBV11-2|TRBJ2-7|.
CASRSDYEQYF
TGTGCCAGCAGAAGCGATTACGAGCAGTACTTC
>once|TRBV5-1|TRBJ1-1|TRBD1
CASRQEGALSEAFF
TGCGCCAGCAGACAAGAGGGGGCGCTTAGTGAAGCTTTCTTT
>once|TRBV18|TRBJ2-7|TRBD1
CASSTQGARSEQYF
TGTGCCAGCTCAACTCAGGGGGCCCGATCCGAGCAGTACTTC
>.|TRBV7-3|TRBJ2-1|.
CASSQELASYNEQFF
TGTGCCAGCAGCCAGGAATTAGCCTCCTACAATGAGCAGTTCTTC
>.|TRBV7-6|TRBJ2-7|TRBD2
CASSSGLAVVEQYF
TGTGCCAGCAGCTCGGGACTAGCGGTGGTTGAGCAGTACTTC
>.|TRBV15|TRBJ2-3|.
CATSRAVTQGQYF
TGTGCCACCAGCAGAGCGGTGACCCAGGGCCAGTATTTT
>.|TRBV9|TRBJ2-7|TRBD2
CASSVGSLAGGPGSEQYF
TGTGCCAGCAGCGTAGGTTCGCTAGCGGGAGGGCCAGGGTCCGAGCAGTACTTC
>.|TRBV29-1|TRBJ2-7|.
CSVVEPGTVRPYEQYF
TGCAGCGTTGTGGAGCCCGGGACGGTCCGGCCCTACGAGCAGTACTTC
>.|TRBV15|TRBJ2-3|.
CATSSRGRGPLADTQYF
TGTGCCACCAGCAGTAGGGGCCGGGGGCCGCTAGCAGATACGCAGTATTTT
>once|TRBV7-9|TRBJ2-2|TRBD1
CASRRQGARWTGELFF
TGTGCCAGCAGGAGACAGGGGGCGAGATGGACCGGGGAGCTGTTTTTT
>.|TRBV15|TRBJ2-7|.
CATSTGEIPYEQYF
TGTGCCACCAGCACCGGCGAGATTCCCTACGAGCAGTACTTC
>.|TRBV19|TRBJ1-4|.
CASSITLRVLDEKLFF
TGTGCCAGTAGTATTACACTCAGGGTTCTGGATGAAAAACTGTTTTTT
>.|TRBV9|TRBJ2-3|.
CASSVEELQDLTDTQYF
TGTGCCAGCAGCGTAGAAGAACTTCAGGATTTGACAGATACGCAGTATTTT
>.|TRBV11-3|TRBJ2-7|.
CASSLGTYEQYF
TGTGCCAGCAGCTTAGGGACCTACGAGCAGTACTTC
>.|TRBV2|TRBJ1-1|.
CASSGGSGEAFF
TGTGCCAGCAGTGGGGGATCCGGTGAAGCTTTCTTT
>.|TRBV9|TRBJ1-2|.
CASSVEGRNSNYGYTF
TGTGCCAGCAGCGTAGAAGGCAGGAACTCTAACTATGGCTACACCTTC
>.|TRBV28|TRBJ2-7|.
CASRALISTYEQYF
TGTGCCAGCAGGGCATTGATCTCCACCTACGAGCAGTACTTC
>.|TRBV29-1|TRBJ1-1|TRBD1
CSVLTGREAFF
TGCAGCGTTTTGACAGGGCGCGAAGCTTTCTTT
>.|TRBV19|TRBJ2-7|.
CASSEGMSYEQYF
TGTGCCAGTAGTGAGGGCATGTCCTACGAGCAGTACTTC
>.|TRBV27|TRBJ1-4|.
CASSLSGLRNEKLFF
TGTGCCAGCAGTTTATCGGGGCTCCGTAATGAAAAACTGTTTTTT
>.|TRBV19|TRBJ1-2|.
CASSISGQDYGYTF
TGTGCCAGTAGTATATCAGGGCAAGACTATGGCTACACCTTC
>.|TRBV13|TRBJ1-5|TRBD1
CASSKGQGEQPQHF
TGTGCCAGCAGCAAAGGACAGGGAGAACAGCCCCAGCATTTT
>.|TRBV28|TRBJ2-7|TRBD2
CASSPLGTSVYEQYF
TGTGCCAGCAGTCCCCTAGGGACTAGCGTTTACGAGCAGTACTTC
>.|TRBV29-1|TRBJ1-2|TRBD1
CSVKLGTGNYGYTF
TGCAGCGTTAAACTAGGGACAGGGAACTATGGCTACACCTTC